Each of the 6 T cell receptor beta chains below was sequenced from the same sample in a study of OX40 agonist ivuxolimab in advanced cancers. Data came from immunoSEQ multiplex PCR; TCRdb stores just in-frame clones and leaves some out. Of more than 50,000 clones detected, roughly 85% appear once; the ten largest clones hold more than 3%. Sequencing used CD4+ or CD8+ T cells sorted from blood, obtained in a trial of the OX40 agonist ivuxolimab. The receptors were gathered from an adult with an advanced solid tumor such as melanoma, head and neck, liver or kidney cancer.

The chain carries TRBV10-3 and TRBJ2-6, with D maybe TRBD1 (6 bases). The CDR3 has 14 residues. Trimming removed 6 bases from V and 4 bases from J, with 10 bases in between. The V gene's germline CDR1 is ENHRY and CDR2 SYGVKD. This chain's CDR3 is CAIRTGPGANVLTF. The CDR3 DNA reads TGTGCCATCAGAACAGGGCCCGGGGCCAACGTCCTGACTTTC.

V gene TRBV11-3 combines with J gene TRBJ2-7; D possibly matches TRBD1 or TRBD2 (5 bases each). The CDR3 sequence is 16 residues long. CDR1 and CDR2 from the germline V gene are SGHNT and YENEEA. The V gene lost 1 base and the J gene lost 2 bases, with 15 bases spanning the gap. The CDR3 coding sequence is TGTGCCAGCAGCTTAGGACCGGGGACGGATCCCTACGAGCAGTACTTC. As protein: CASSLGPGTDPYEQYF.

This chain joins TRBV11-2 and TRBJ2-1, with a tentative D call TRBD2 (6 bases). V lost 3 bases to trimming and J lost 5 bases, with 14 bases between them. The CDR3 spans 15 residues. Germline lookup yields CDR1 SGHAT and CDR2 FQNNGV. CDR3 bases: TGTGCCAGCAGCTTCAACATCGGGGGAAACAATGAGCAGTTCTTC. As protein: CASSFNIGGNNEQFF.

The chain carries TRBV19 and TRBJ2-2, with 11 nucleotides matching TRBD2. The V gene end was trimmed by 5 bases and the J gene end by 4 bases; junction bases not matched to a gene: 6. Germline V lookup: CDR1 LNHDA, CDR2 SQIVND (reference sequence). This CDR3 spans 16 amino acids. CDR3 in DNA: TGTGCCAGTAGTTTTCCCGGGACTAGCGGCACCGGGGAGCTGTTTTTT. As protein: CASSFPGTSGTGELFF.

This clone was counted once. This sequence joins TRBV28 and TRBJ1-2, with D tentatively TRBD1 (6 bases). The CDR3 covers 15 residues. Germline lookup yields CDR1 MDHEN and CDR2 SYDVKM. V was clipped by 3 bases and J by 5 bases, with 16 bases between them. In DNA form, the CDR3 reads TGTGCCAGCAGTTTCTCGCAGGGGAGGCCTTATGGCTACACCTTC. Residues: CASSFSQGRPYGYTF.

The chain combines TRBV2 with TRBJ2-3, with 9 bases identical to TRBD1. This CDR3 comprises 13 residues. The germline gives CDR1 SNHLY, CDR2 FYNNEI. V lost 9 bases, J lost 6 bases, and 7 bases stayed unmatched. The CDR3 coding sequence is TGTGCCAGTGGGACAGGGACGTTCGATACGCAGTATTTT. Amino acid sequence: CASGTGTFDTQYF.